This TCR beta chain derives from a study of cytomegalovirus exposure and HLA in healthy donors. The CDR3 loop spans 13 amino acids. CDR1 SGHTA and CDR2 FQGNSA come from the germline V gene. V was clipped by 3 bases and J by 7 bases, with 10 bases between them. Only a few counts were recorded for this clone. Amplification used 60 Vbeta primers and 13 Jbeta primers. The method was immunoSEQ multiplex PCR; TCRdb's version includes in-frame clones alone and lacks a portion of them. The sample records about 59,000 clones, over 60% being singletons. The chain is built from TRBV7-2 and TRBJ1-5; possible D gene TRBD1, 6 bases. Sequencing was done on a sample of PBMCs. The origin of this receptor is a man aged 25 to 40 in good health and CMV-seropositive. DNA for the CDR3: TGTGCCAGCAGCTTTGAGGGGGTGCAGCCCCAGCATTTT. Its translation is CASSFEGVQPQHF.